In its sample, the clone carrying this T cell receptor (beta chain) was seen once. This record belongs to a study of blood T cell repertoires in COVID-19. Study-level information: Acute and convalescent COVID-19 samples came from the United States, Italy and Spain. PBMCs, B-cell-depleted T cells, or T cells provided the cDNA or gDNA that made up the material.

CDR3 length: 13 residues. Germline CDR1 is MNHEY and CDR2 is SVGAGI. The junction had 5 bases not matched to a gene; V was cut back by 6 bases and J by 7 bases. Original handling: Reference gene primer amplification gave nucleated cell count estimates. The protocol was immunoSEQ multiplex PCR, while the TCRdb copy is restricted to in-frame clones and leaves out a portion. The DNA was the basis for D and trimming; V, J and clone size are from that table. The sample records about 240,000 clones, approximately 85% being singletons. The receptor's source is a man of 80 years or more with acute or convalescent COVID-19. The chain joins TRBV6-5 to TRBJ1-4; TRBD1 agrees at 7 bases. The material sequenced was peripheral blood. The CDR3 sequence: CASSPDRVEKLFF. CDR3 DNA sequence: TGTGCCAGCAGCCCCGACAGGGTTGAAAAACTGTTTTTT.